Shown below are 30 T cell receptor beta chains from a single sample sequenced in a study of identical twins. TCRdb recomputed calls from the 5' RACE reads with MiXCR, one row per CDR3 protein. The sample shows around 960,000 distinct CDR3 sequences, about 12% of them seen only once. This sample was also put to use in a study of yellow fever vaccine responses in identical twins.

The source material was PBMCs. Every receptor here comes from a woman aged 18 to 35 in good health.

This clonotype was detected a few times. The chain recombines TRBV6-6 with TRBJ2-7; weak D call: TRBD1 (5 bases). V gave up 4 bases and J gave up 1 base, with 8 bases separating them. The CDR3 is made up of 13 amino acids. The germline V gene has CDR1 MNHNY and CDR2 SVGAGI (reference sequence). The CDR3 sequence is CASSSRQSYEQYV. In nucleotides, the CDR3 is TGTGCCAGCAGTTCGAGACAGTCCTACGAGCAGTACGTC.

A few counts support this clonotype. The V and J genes are TRBV6-1 and TRBJ2-5; 13 bases line up with TRBD2. The V segment lost 3 bases and the J segment 4 bases; nucleotides outside the gene matches: 5. The CDR3 consists of 16 residues. Germline V gives CDR1 MNHNS, CDR2 SASEGT. DNA for the CDR3: TGTGCCAGCAGTGAGGGACTAGCGGGGTTCGGAGAGACCCAGTACTTC. Its translation is CASSEGLAGFGETQYF.

There are many counts of this clonotype. The chain recombines TRBV20-1 with TRBJ2-3; D is perhaps TRBD2 (6 bases). Germline V gives CDR1 DFQATT, CDR2 SNEGSKA (reference sequence). Trimming took off 6 bases at V and 5 bases at J, with 15 bases between the two ends. The CDR3 has 13 amino acids. The CDR3 DNA sequence: TGCAGTGCGAGTCGGGGGAGATTAGATACGCAGTATTTT. Protein: CSASRGRLDTQYF.

This clonotype turned up a few times. This rearrangement joins TRBV29-1 to TRBJ1-6; the D is unclear. This CDR3 has 12 residues. V was cut by 8 bases and J by 10 bases, with 15 bases left in between. Germline V lookup: CDR1 SQVTM, CDR2 ANQGSEA. This chain's CDR3 is CSPRRANSPLHF. The DNA for the CDR3 is TGCAGCCCTAGGCGGGCAAACTCACCCCTCCACTTT.

The chain joins TRBV10-3 to TRBJ2-7; 8 bases line up with TRBD1. Germline loops: CDR1 ENHRY, CDR2 SYGVKD. V lost 4 bases to trimming and J lost 9 bases; unmatched junction nucleotides: 11. This CDR3 is built from 14 residues. CDR3 amino acids: CAISGSQGASGQYF. CDR3 sequence (DNA): TGTGCCATCAGTGGAAGTCAGGGGGCTAGTGGGCAGTACTTC.

The chain combines TRBV9 with TRBJ2-1; perhaps TRBD2 as D (5 bases). Trimming removed 3 bases from V and 3 bases from J, with 16 bases in between. This CDR3 has 16 amino acids. Germline V gene lookup returns CDR1 SGDLS and CDR2 YYNGEE. The CDR3 spells CASSASLAGLYNEQFF. The CDR3 nucleotides are TGTGCCAGCAGCGCCTCCTTAGCTGGACTCTACAATGAGCAGTTCTTC.

V usage is TRBV15 and J usage is TRBJ2-3; 7 bases agree with TRBD2. The length of the CDR3 is 16 residues. The V gene end was trimmed by 0 bases and the J gene end by 2 bases; junction bases not matched to a gene: 5. From germline, CDR1 is LNHNV and CDR2 YYDKDF (reference sequence). The CDR3 region is CATSRDGAGPTDTQYF. The CDR3 coding sequence is TGTGCCACCAGCAGAGATGGAGCGGGACCCACAGATACGCAGTATTTT.

This clonotype came up a few times. V and J are TRBV6-1 and TRBJ1-2; the D is unclear. There are 12 residues in the CDR3. Germline V gene sequence: CDR1 MNHNS, CDR2 SASEGT. The ends were cut back, 3 bases at V and 4 bases at J, with 6 bases in the middle. In DNA form, the CDR3 reads TGTGCCAGCAGTGATCAGTTCTATGGCTACACCTTC. Residues: CASSDQFYGYTF.

This clonotype was observed many times. J is TRBJ1-5 and V is TRBV28; the match to TRBD1 covers 10 bases. CDR3 length equals 15 residues. Germline loops: CDR1 MDHEN, CDR2 SYDVKM. The J segment lost 3 bases and the V segment lost 4 bases, leaving 3 bases of the junction unmatched. The CDR3 reads CASSWDRGLNQPQHF. The CDR3 DNA sequence: TGTGCCAGCAGTTGGGACAGGGGACTCAATCAGCCCCAGCATTTT.

This clonotype was counted at least ten times. The chain couples TRBV27 to TRBJ2-1; D unresolved. This CDR3 is 11 amino acids long. The V end was cut by 5 bases, the J end by 5 bases, with 4 bases between. CDR1 is MNHEY and CDR2 is SMNVEV in the germline V gene (reference sequence). CDR3 DNA sequence: TGTGCCAGCAGTGCTAACAATGAGCAGTTCTTC. Its protein is CASSANNEQFF.

V gene TRBV14 combines with J gene TRBJ2-7; perhaps TRBD2 as D (5 bases). The ends were cut back, 8 bases at V and 3 bases at J, with 17 bases in the middle. The CDR3 is 14 amino acids. CDR1 and CDR2 (germline): SGHDN, FVKESK. CDR3 protein: CASAGGRANYEQYF. The CDR3 DNA follows: TGTGCCAGCGCAGGCGGGCGGGCTAACTACGAGCAGTACTTC.

This clonotype has just a few counts. DNA for the CDR3: TGTGCCAGCAGCCCCAATGGGGGGCTGGGTTCACCCCTCCACTTT. As protein: CASSPNGGLGSPLHF. The chain has TRBV6-1 and TRBJ1-6; D might be TRBD1 (6 bases). CDR3 length equals 15 residues. Germline CDR1 MNHNS, CDR2 SASEGT. Trimming cost V 6 bases and J 9 bases, with 18 bases left between them.

The chain has TRBV3-1 and TRBJ1-1, with unresolved D. Germline loops: CDR1 LGHDT, CDR2 YNNKEL (reference sequence). Trimming stripped 0 bases from V and 7 bases from J, with 9 bases between. The CDR3 sequence is 13 residues long. The CDR3 region has the DNA TGTGCCAGCAGCCAAGATCTGTTGGGTGAAGCTTTCTTT. Its protein is CASSQDLLGEAFF.

The CDR3 region has the DNA TGCAGCAACAGGGGAATGGGGACAGATACGCAGTATTTT. It translates to CSNRGMGTDTQYF. V gene TRBV20-1 combines with J gene TRBJ2-3; 7 bases match TRBD1. The CDR3 contains 13 residues. Per germline, CDR1 DFQATT and CDR2 SNEGSKA (reference sequence).

A remark on this clonotype: An end of the junction does not agree with germline; a read error may underlie this. This chain connects TRBV20-1 to TRBJ2-1, with D possibly TRBD2 on 6 matching bases. This CDR3 is 12 amino acids long. Per germline, CDR1 DFQATT and CDR2 SNEGSKA (reference sequence). The CDR3 protein is CSGRDSDNEQFF. CDR3 nucleotides: TGCAGTGGTCGGGACTCCGACAATGAGCAGTTCTTC.

The rearrangement uses TRBV15 and TRBJ1-1; TRBD1 agrees at 7 bases. This CDR3 contains 13 residues. Germline V CDR1 and CDR2: LNHNV, YYDKDF (reference sequence). Trimming removed 8 bases from V and 9 bases from J; junction bases left unmatched: 12. Here the CDR3 DNA reads TGTGCCACCGCACGAGGAGGGGGCAATAAAGCTTTCTTT. It specifies CATARGGGNKAFF.

Only one count was recorded for this clonotype. This chain uses TRBV12-5 with TRBJ2-2; possibly TRBD2 for D (6 bases). Germline CDR1 and CDR2: LGHNT and FRNRAP. V lost 1 base and J 4 bases, leaving 10 bases between the germline ends. This CDR3 region has 15 residues. The DNA of the CDR3 is TGTGCTAGTGGTTTGGGGATAGCGGTCACCGGGGAGCTGTTTTTT. Its translation is CASGLGIAVTGELFF.

As regards this clonotype: This may come from a read error, since a much larger clone is one base off. A read error is likely, as this CDR3 ends without the conserved phenylalanine or tryptophan. It is unclear where the CDR3 begins or ends on the DNA, so no DNA is shown, and the CDR3 is as TCRdb lists it. The rearrangement uses TRBV20-1 and TRBJ2-2. A total of 11 residues make up the CDR3, ends included. Germline V CDR1 and CDR2: DFQATT, SNEGSKA (reference sequence). The CDR3 protein is CSANKLTRVFL.

This rearrangement joins TRBV4-2 to TRBJ2-4, with unresolved D. The CDR3 sequence is 16 residues long. The ends were cut back, 3 bases at V and 6 bases at J, with 18 bases in the middle. Germline-derived CDR1 and CDR2 are LGHNA and YNFKEQ. CDR3 nucleotides: TGTGCCAGCAGCCAGTTGGGGTCAGAGAAGGTAAACATTCAGTACTTC. Its translation: CASSQLGSEKVNIQYF.

This clonotype was seen many times. In nucleotides, the CDR3 is TGTGCCAGCAGCTTATTCGGGGCTAGCGGTGGCAGGAGAGAGACCCAGTACTTC. Translated: CASSLFGASGGRRETQYF. V and J are TRBV11-1 and TRBJ2-5; TRBD2 agrees at 7 bases. Germline CDR1 reads SGHAT; CDR2 reads FQDESV (reference sequence). This CDR3 has 18 amino acids. V lost 2 bases, J lost 4 bases, and 16 bases stayed unmatched.

As concerns this clonotype: Sequence at one end of the junction differs from germline and may be a read error. The chain joins TRBV6-5 to TRBJ2-1, with 7 bases matching TRBD1. CDR3 length equals 16 residues. CDR1 and CDR2 from the germline V gene are MNHEY and SVGAGI. CDR3 sequence reads: CASSYSGTVAYNEQFF. CDR3 in DNA: TGTGCCAGCAGCTACTCGGGGACAGTTGCCTACAATGAGCAGTTCTTC.

This clonotype was picked up a small number of times. The gene calls are TRBV29-1 and TRBJ2-1; perhaps TRBD2 as D (7 bases). The CDR3 runs to 13 residues. CDR1 is SQVTM and CDR2 is ANQGSEA in the germline V gene. The V gene lost 4 bases and the J gene lost 7 bases, with 14 bases spanning the gap. CDR3 protein: CSVVGGLGNEQFF. The DNA for the CDR3 is TGCAGCGTTGTCGGGGGGCTAGGAAATGAGCAGTTCTTC.

This rearrangement joins TRBV12-3 or TRBV12-4 to TRBJ2-1, with a weak D call TRBD2 (5 bases). The CDR3 loop spans 13 amino acids. Deletions cut 5 bases from V and 10 bases from J, with 15 bases between. The CDR3 here is CASSPPPAGEQFF. DNA of the CDR3: TGTGCCAGCAGTCCCCCCCCGGCGGGCGAGCAGTTCTTC.

In this sample, this clonotype turned up a few times. V and J are TRBV28 and TRBJ1-1, with D hard to call. The CDR3 has 15 amino acids. CDR1 is MDHEN and CDR2 is SYDVKM in the germline V gene. Trimming took off 4 bases at V and 3 bases at J, with 15 bases between the two ends. DNA of the CDR3: TGTGCCAGCAGTTCTGGTCACGAACGGGACACTGAAGCTTTCTTT. Encoded protein: CASSSGHERDTEAFF.

This clonotype was seen a few times. V is TRBV6-1 and J is TRBJ1-2; D is unclear. The germline V gene has CDR1 MNHNS and CDR2 SASEGT. The CDR3 is 13 residues long. Trimming cost V 3 bases and J 4 bases, with 9 bases left between them. The CDR3 DNA follows: TGTGCCAGCAGTGACAGGCCCAGCTATGGCTACACCTTC. Protein sequence: CASSDRPSYGYTF.

This chain joins TRBV5-6 and TRBJ2-7; D may correspond to TRBD1 or TRBD2 (7 bases each). Germline-derived CDR1 and CDR2 are SGHDT and YYEEEE. There are 17 residues in the CDR3. The ends were cut back, 7 bases at V and 6 bases at J, with 29 bases in the middle. The CDR3: CASRRWGGGYVASEQYF. The CDR3 region has the DNA TGTGCCAGCCGGAGATGGGGAGGGGGCTATGTAGCTAGCGAGCAGTACTTC.

This clonotype was counted between two and nine times. This sequence joins TRBV9 and TRBJ2-3; D might be TRBD1 (5 bases). This CDR3 has 16 amino acids. Germline CDR1 reads SGDLS; CDR2 reads YYNGEE. The V and J ends lost 2 bases and 0 bases respectively, with 13 bases between them. CDR3 nucleotide sequence: TGTGCCAGCAGCGTCGCACTGGGGCCTAGCACAGATACGCAGTATTTT. The encoded protein is CASSVALGPSTDTQYF.

This clonotype was picked up a small number of times. This chain links TRBV5-5 with TRBJ1-4; D unclear. The CDR3 is 12 amino acids. Germline V gives CDR1 SGHKS, CDR2 YYEKEE (reference sequence). V shed 4 bases and J shed 7 bases, with 8 bases lying between them. CDR3 sequence reads: CASSPGIEKLFF. The DNA of the CDR3 is TGTGCCAGCAGCCCTGGAATTGAAAAACTGTTTTTT.

The gene calls are TRBV25-1 and TRBJ1-2; 7 nucleotides line up with TRBD1. From germline, CDR1 is MGHDK and CDR2 SYGVNS. This CDR3 spans 14 amino acids. The junction had 10 bases not matched to a gene; V was cut back by 4 bases and J by 8 bases. The CDR3 DNA follows: TGTGCCAGCAGTGCACAGGGGCCCGGTCGAGGCTACACCTTC. Translated: CASSAQGPGRGYTF.

This clonotype was seen at least ten times. The V gene is TRBV7-9, the J gene TRBJ2-5; 11 nucleotides match TRBD1. Germline V lookup: CDR1 SEHNR, CDR2 FQNEAQ (reference sequence). V gave up 4 bases and J gave up 4 bases; unmatched junction bases: 5. The length of the CDR3 is 15 residues. CDR3 coding DNA: TGTGCCAGCAGCTCCGGGACAGGGGGAGGAGAGACCCAGTACTTC. Translating it yields CASSSGTGGGETQYF. The whole variable domain, remainder taken from reference TRBV7-9 and TRBJ2-5, is DTGVSQNPRHKITKRGQNVTFRCDPISEHNRLYWYRQTLGQGPEFLTYFQNEAQLEKSRLLSDRFSAERPKGSFSTLEIQRTEQGDSAMYLCASSSGTGGGETQYFGPGTRLLVL.